This T cell receptor beta chain was identified during a study of blood T cell repertoires in COVID-19 (TCRdb year 2020). For the study in its entirety: Collaborator samples came from the United States, Italy and Spain and covered acute and convalescent phases of COVID-19. The material from the prospective study consisted of cDNA or gDNA derived from T cells, B-cell-depleted T cells, or PBMCs. Subjects who had been exposed to COVID-19, were actively infected with it, or had recovered from it provided the deeply sampled blood TCRbeta repertoires that made up the dataset. The repertoires were released in a freely available public database intended as a resource for research on the immune response to SARS-CoV-2. The samples were drawn from two sources: the first 160 participants of the ongoing ImmuneRACE study, and about 1,300 subjects contributed by 6 global collaborators. The sample metadata nearly always contained a de-identified subject ID, COVID-19 status, age in years and sex. Where available, HLA class I and class II types were taken from metadata supplied by the sample provider and were not determined by assay-based typing.

TCRbeta CDR3 regions were amplified from genomic DNA by means of the immunoSEQ Assay, a bias-controlled multiplex PCR. Under the source paper's analysis protocol: The number of nucleated cells in each sample was estimated from the amplification of reference gene primers within the assay. To quantify the absolute abundance of each unique TCRbeta CDR3 rearrangement, sequence reads were collapsed and filtered. For each sample, productive Simpson clonality was calculated as the square root of Simpson's diversity index across productive rearrangements. TCRdb's version of the immuneACCESS table is confined to in-frame rearrangements and falls short of the full clone set. An unresolved V gene accounts for under half of the shortfall where checked; the remainder is of unknown origin. That table is the source of V, J and clone size, and D and trimming were worked out from the DNA. Counted in this sample were hundreds of thousands of clones; about nine tenths of them appeared once. Of the sample, roughly 1.7% falls within the top ten clones.

A remark on this clone: The specificity of this receptor is unknown. No much larger clone exists at a distance of one base, and base qualities are not known.

Participants in the prospective study were aged about 18 to 95 years, lived in some 24 United States geographic areas, and enrolled through a virtual design. In the prospective study, participants were assigned to cohorts based on the clinical history participants reported in a screening survey and a study questionnaire. Recovered participants in ImmuneRACE Cohort 3 were defined by two consecutive negative NP/OP PCR tests, clearance by a healthcare professional, or resolution of symptoms. In the prospective study, whole blood, serum and a nasopharyngeal or oropharyngeal swab were collected from each participant by mobile phlebotomists. Participants in the prospective study had the option to provide additional blood draws and questionnaires over an approximately two-month period. Blood samples from the prospective study were shipped frozen or at room temperature prior to DNA extraction. The research as a whole found: How much clinical and demographic metadata was included differed by source and by participant, and the metadata was provided uncurated.

This TCR came from a man aged 35 to 55 who had recovered from COVID-19. Material: PBMCs or T cells enriched from blood (not recorded which).

CDR3 sequence: CASSYETGSFSSTEAFF. The nucleotide sequence reads TGTGCCAGCAGCTACGAGACAGGGAGTTTTTCCAGCACTGAAGCTTTCTTT. The sequence links TRBV3-1 (or the pseudogene TRBV3-2) to TRBJ1-1, with 7 bases in between that match TRBD1. The CDR3 covers 17 residues, taking in both the cysteine and the phenylalanine. CDR3 DNA only is kept here, 51 bases in frame from base 1. CDR1 and CDR2 are drawn from the germline V gene (reference sequence): LGHDT, YNNKEL. At the junction V is shortened by 5 bases and J by 4 bases; bases outside the gene matches: 16.